This is a list of T cell receptor beta chains from one sample in a study of blood T cell repertoires in COVID-19. The protocol was immunoSEQ multiplex PCR, while the TCRdb copy is restricted to in-frame clones and leaves out a portion. The repertoire includes over 200,000 clones, about 90% of them detected once, and about a tenth sits in the top ten. What was sequenced was PBMCs or T cells enriched from blood (not recorded which). The source of these receptors is a man younger than 45 who had recovered from COVID-19. Each CDR3 is given with its conserved first and last residue. The D gene is left open where the match is weak. Expanded clones are given a class, and other clones once, few, many or no size at all.

v_gene	abundance	d_gene	j_gene	CDR3nt	CDR3aa
TRBV30	NA	NA	TRBJ2-1	TGTGCCTGGAGGGAAACCGGGACTTACTACAATGAGCAGTTCTTC	CAWRETGTYYNEQFF
TRBV6-2/TRBV6-3	NA	NA	TRBJ1-2	TGTGCCAGCAGTTCCGGATGGGAGTATGGCTACACCTTC	CASSSGWEYGYTF
TRBV28	NA	NA	TRBJ1-5	TGTGCCAGCATTCCAGGTGGGTTCGGTCAGCCCCAGCATTTT	CASIPGGFGQPQHF
TRBV30	NA	NA	TRBJ1-3	TGTGCCTGGAGTGCTGACAGGAGAAACACCATATATTTT	CAWSADRRNTIYF
TRBV12-3/TRBV12-4	NA	NA	TRBJ1-1	TGTGCCAGCAGTAGAAGGGGGAACACTGAAGCTTTCTTT	CASSRRGNTEAFF
TRBV27	NA	TRBD1	TRBJ1-3	TGTGCCAGCAGTTATGGGACAGTAGACTCTGGAAACACCATATATTTT	CASSYGTVDSGNTIYF
TRBV27	NA	NA	TRBJ1-6	TGTGCCAGCAGTTTATTTCCAGGGAATTCACCCCTCCACTTT	CASSLFPGNSPLHF
TRBV7-2	once	TRBD1	TRBJ2-2	TGTGCCAGCAGCACACGTCGGGACAGGGTTGCCGGGGAGCTGTTTTTT	CASSTRRDRVAGELFF
TRBV30	NA	TRBD1	TRBJ1-2	TGTGCCTGCGGGACAGGGGGTTCTTATGGCTACACCTTC	CACGTGGSYGYTF
TRBV28	NA	NA	TRBJ1-1	TGTGCCAGCAGTTTCCTGAGGACTGAAGCTTTCTTT	CASSFLRTEAFF
TRBV5-1	few	NA	TRBJ2-7	TGCGCCAGCAGCTTGACTGCGGCATCCTACGAGCAGTACTTC	CASSLTAASYEQYF
TRBV2	NA	NA	TRBJ2-3	TGTGCCAGCATACGGGAGAGAACAGATACGCAGTATTTT	CASIRERTDTQYF
TRBV28	NA	TRBD1	TRBJ1-5	TGTGCCAGCAGGCCCGGGACAGATAATCAGCCCCAGCATTTT	CASRPGTDNQPQHF
TRBV27	NA	TRBD1	TRBJ2-1	TGTGCCAGCAGTTTCCAGCAGACAGGGAAGTCCTACAATGAGCAGTTCTTC	CASSFQQTGKSYNEQFF
TRBV12-3/TRBV12-4	NA	NA	TRBJ1-5	TGTGCCAGCAGTTTATATAGCAATCAGCCCCAGCATTTT	CASSLYSNQPQHF
TRBV30	NA	NA	TRBJ1-1	TGTGCCTGGAAGGGGGTGATGAACACTGAAGCTTTCTTT	CAWKGVMNTEAFF
TRBV9	NA	NA	TRBJ2-1	TGTGCCACCTATACGGGCGGGGTCTCCTACAATGAGCAGTTCTTC	CATYTGGVSYNEQFF
TRBV28	NA	NA	TRBJ2-2	TGTGCCAGCAGTCCTTCTGTTGGCGGGACTAACACCGGGGAGCTGTTTTTT	CASSPSVGGTNTGELFF
TRBV5-6	once	NA	TRBJ1-5	TGTGCCAGCAGCTTGAGAACAGGCCTAAATCAGCCCCAGCATTTT	CASSLRTGLNQPQHF
TRBV19	NA	NA	TRBJ2-5	TGTGCCAGTACCCGAGGGAGCTGGGAGACCCAGTACTTC	CASTRGSWETQYF
TRBV6-5	NA	NA	TRBJ1-1	TGTGCCAGCAGCCCCCCCGGGACACCAAAAGCTTTCTTT	CASSPPGTPKAFF
TRBV7-3	NA	TRBD1	TRBJ2-2	TGTGCCAGCTCCCGGGACAGGGTCACCGGGGAGCTGTTTTTT	CASSRDRVTGELFF
TRBV5-4	NA	NA	TRBJ1-2	TGTGCCAGCAGCTTGGGGCAGGGAAGGGCTAACTATGGCTACACCTTC	CASSLGQGRANYGYTF
TRBV3-1/TRBV3-2	NA	NA	TRBJ2-1	TGTGCCAGCAGCCACTCTAGCGTAGACTACAATGAGCAGTTCTTC	CASSHSSVDYNEQFF